The clone carrying this T cell receptor (beta chain) has ten or more counts. As yet, its antigen is unknown. A single record per CDR3 protein comes from TCRdb applying MiXCR to the PCR reads. The profile covers approximately 10,000 distinct CDR3 sequences, with approximately 48% appearing a single time and over 12% taken by the ten largest. The CDR3 covers 17 residues. V lost 7 bases to trimming and J lost 11 bases, with 32 bases between them. The sample originates from a study of esophageal squamous cell carcinoma under preoperative chemotherapy. Whole-study results and caveats: Peripheral T cells showed a significant TCR diversity increase after chemotherapy, unlike tumor-infiltrating lymphocytes.

Sample time point: after preoperative PTX-NDP chemotherapy. The chain employs TRBV23-1 and TRBJ2-5, with D perhaps TRBD1 (6 bases). TRBV23-1 carries the ORF label, with uncertain function. Sample collection was performed from a patient given preoperative chemotherapy. This TCR was sampled from a human donor with esophageal squamous cell carcinoma. The donor label of this sample is uncertain. For the CDR3, the DNA is TGCGCCAGCACCACGGGACACCCGGGGAGATCCTACAATGAGCAGTACTTC. Translated, it gives CASTTGHPGRSYNEQYF.